A single sample gave rise to the 2 T cell receptor beta chains below, sequenced in a study of regulatory T cells in long-lasting Graves disease. Time point indicated: persistent/refractory GD, antithyroid drugs over 5 years with positive TRAb. PBMC-extracted RNA yielded the TCR library. HTBI primers from iRepertoire and Arm-PCR of CDR3 regions yielded the TCR beta libraries. TCRdb re-called the multiplex PCR reads through MiXCR, storing one row per CDR3 protein. The sample comprises about 470,000 distinct CDR3 sequences, roughly 20% of which are singletons, and 7.8% rests with the top ten. The sample in question was peripheral blood mononuclear cells (PBMCs), obtained when the disease was refractory, from a patient treated with antithyroid drugs. The receptors derive from a female donor with Graves disease.

This clonotype was found many times. The chain links TRBV2 to TRBJ1-2, with 7 nucleotides matching TRBD1. Germline loops: CDR1 SNHLY, CDR2 FYNNEI. V trimming: 6 bases; J trimming: 5 bases; junction bases outside the gene matches: 9. The CDR3 spans 14 residues. The chain's CDR3 is CASRLDGTVYGYTF. Written as DNA, the CDR3 is TGTGCCAGCAGGCTAGACGGGACAGTATATGGCTACACCTTC.

This rearrangement joins TRBV12-3 or TRBV12-4 to TRBJ2-6, with D perhaps matching TRBD1 or TRBD2 (5 bases each). With 4 bases removed from V and 0 bases from J, the gap between germline ends came to 10 bases. This CDR3 region has 16 residues. The CDR3 protein is CASSSGRSSGANVLTF. CDR3 in DNA: TGTGCCAGCAGTTCGGGACGCAGCTCTGGGGCCAACGTCCTGACTTTC.